This TCR beta chain is from a study of blood T cell repertoires in COVID-19. Across the whole study: The United States, Italy and Spain supplied acute and convalescent COVID-19 samples.

The CDR3 runs 18 residues. In germline, CDR1 is SGHTA, CDR2 FQGNSA. Unmatched junction bases numbered 21, after V lost 11 bases and J lost 8 bases. Sequenced by immunoSEQ multiplex PCR; TCRdb stores in-frame clones only, minus some. In the table there are around 300,000 clones, roughly nine tenths of which are singletons. This sequence originates from a woman aged 40 to 50 who had recovered from COVID-19. The chain uses TRBV7-2 and TRBJ2-1, with 13 bases identical to TRBD2. The specimen was PBMCs or T cells enriched from blood (not recorded which). CDR3 protein: CAYRRTSGSGVFPDEQFF. The CDR3 bases are TGTGCCTACCGTCGGACTAGCGGGAGTGGGGTTTTTCCTGATGAGCAGTTCTTC.